Included here is one T cell receptor (beta chain) sequence, with context. Its specificity is not known. The sample originates from a study of CD8+CD57+ T cells in acquired aplastic anemia. Study-level background: Quantities of DNA derived from sorted CD4+ and CD8+ cells averaged around 3.2 ug. Study-level points and caveats: Almost 30 shared CD8+ CDR3s appeared highly expressed within patients' immunodominant clones. Patient and control CD8+ Simpson's diversity was not significantly different.

The germline CDR1 and CDR2 sequences are SGDLS and YYNGEE. V lost 4 bases and J lost 7, with 11 bases in between. This CDR3 contains 13 residues. Profiling that covered TCR beta VDJ and CDR3 relied on genomic DNA as its template. TCRdb recomputed calls from the reads with MiXCR, one row per CDR3 protein. The data show around 170,000 distinct CDR3 sequences, 55% to 80% seen once. Sequencing was done on a sample of sorted CD4+, CD8+, or CD8+CD57+ T cells (not recorded which) from PBMCs. This receptor was obtained from a human donor in good health. The chain is built from TRBV9 and TRBJ1-4; D not resolved. DNA for the CDR3: TGTGCCAGCAGCCGGTTCCTCTCTGAAAAACTGTTTTTT. Its translation: CASSRFLSEKLFF.